Each of the 31 T cell receptor beta chains below was sequenced from the same sample in a study of cytomegalovirus exposure and HLA in healthy donors. Primers: 60 Vbeta forward and 13 Jbeta reverse. Sequencing used immunoSEQ multiplex PCR; TCRdb keeps in-frame clones, though not all of them. The sample includes 100,000 to 150,000 clones, about 72% seen only once; the top ten take over 1.2%. The sample consisted of PBMCs. Receptor source: a female donor in good health and CMV-seronegative.

The rearrangement links TRBV19 to TRBJ1-2, with TRBD1 matching 9 bases. V gave up 3 bases and J gave up 2 bases; unmatched junction bases: 1. The CDR3 sequence is 14 residues long. Germline V CDR1 and CDR2: LNHDA, SQIVND (reference sequence). The DNA for the CDR3 is TGTGCCAGTAGTATGGGGACAGGGAACTATGGCTACACCTTC. Its protein is CASSMGTGNYGYTF.

V gene TRBV5-1 combines with J gene TRBJ2-3; possibly TRBD1 for D (5 bases). The V end was cut by 9 bases, the J end by 4 bases, with 15 bases between. From germline, CDR1 is SGHRS and CDR2 YFSETQ. CDR3 size: 13 residues. CDR3 DNA: TGCGCCACCACGACAGCCTCCCCAGATACGCAGTATTTT. Amino acids: CATTTASPDTQYF.

This clone was seen once. This chain uses TRBV7-2 with TRBJ2-7, with 10 bases fitting TRBD2. V lost 0 bases to trimming and J lost 0 bases; unmatched junction nucleotides: 2. The V gene's germline CDR1 is SGHTA and CDR2 FQGNSA. The CDR3 covers 16 residues. The CDR3 sequence: CASSLAGLASSYEQYF. The DNA for the CDR3 is TGTGCCAGCAGCTTAGCGGGACTAGCGAGCTCCTACGAGCAGTACTTC. The full variable domain, in which reference TRBV7-2 and TRBJ2-7 provide the parts outside the CDR3, is GAGVSQSPSNKVTEKGKDVELRCDPISGHTALYWYRQSLGQGLEFLIYFQGNSAPDKSGLPSDRFSAERTGGSVSTLTIQRTQQEDSAVYLCASSLAGLASSYEQYFGPGTRLTVT.

The chain joins TRBV5-4 to TRBJ2-4; TRBD2 agrees at 12 bases. This CDR3 contains 14 residues. V shed 0 bases, J shed 8 bases, and the junction held 0 bases outside the gene matches. Germline CDR1 reads SGHNT; CDR2 reads YYREEE (reference sequence). CDR3 sequence reads: CASSLGLAGDIQYF. The CDR3 DNA reads TGTGCCAGCAGCTTGGGACTAGCGGGAGACATTCAGTACTTC.

V gene TRBV4-3 combines with J gene TRBJ2-1; 14 bases are a match to TRBD2. CDR3 length equals 17 residues. Germline CDR1 LGHNA, CDR2 YSLEER. Trimming removed 3 bases from V and 6 bases from J; junction bases left unmatched: 7. The CDR3 bases are TGCGCCAGCAGCCAGCGCTCCGGGACTAGCGGGAGCAATGAGCAGTTCTTC. This gives the protein CASSQRSGTSGSNEQFF.

The chain employs TRBV5-4 and TRBJ2-7; 10 bases are a match to TRBD2. Trimming cost V 0 bases and J 4 bases; bases outside gene matches: 10. Germline CDR1 is SGHNT and CDR2 is YYREEE (reference sequence). The CDR3 is made up of 17 amino acids. CDR3 DNA sequence: TGTGCCAGCAGCTTGGGGAAGGGAGGACTAGCGGATTACGAGCAGTACTTC. Its translation is CASSLGKGGLADYEQYF.

This sequence joins TRBV7-6 and TRBJ1-2, with 9 bases fitting TRBD1. J lost 3 bases, V lost 3 bases, and 5 bases had no gene match. Germline lookup yields CDR1 SGHVS and CDR2 FNYEAQ. The CDR3 covers 15 residues. The DNA for the CDR3 is TGTGCCAGCAGCTTCTCGACAGGGGGAGACTATGGCTACACCTTC. Protein product: CASSFSTGGDYGYTF.

V usage is TRBV11-3 and J usage is TRBJ2-1; 9 positions agree with TRBD1. The CDR3 has 16 residues. V trimming: 5 bases; J trimming: 4 bases; junction bases outside the gene matches: 9. Germline CDR1 SGHNT, CDR2 YENEEA. CDR3 loop: CASSAGLDRGYNEQFF. Here the CDR3 DNA reads TGTGCCAGCAGCGCAGGCTTGGACAGGGGATACAATGAGCAGTTCTTC.

This chain uses TRBV5-5 with TRBJ2-7, with 7 bases matching TRBD1. The CDR3 has 14 amino acids. V lost 3 bases, J lost 2 bases, and 5 bases stayed unmatched. Looked up from germline, CDR1 is SGHKS and CDR2 is YYEKEE (reference sequence). Here the CDR3 reads CASSSGGVPYEQYF. The CDR3 region has the DNA TGTGCCAGCAGCTCAGGGGGTGTCCCCTACGAGCAGTACTTC.

This rearrangement joins TRBV5-1 to TRBJ2-7, with 9 bases aligning to TRBD2. V lost 0 bases to trimming and J lost 5 bases; unmatched junction nucleotides: 6. This CDR3 spans 15 amino acids. Germline CDR1 SGHRS, CDR2 YFSETQ. The CDR3 nucleotides read TGCGCCAGCAGCTTGGTTCTAGCGGGGAGTGACGAGCAGTACTTC. Translating it yields CASSLVLAGSDEQYF.

The V call is TRBV11-2, the J call TRBJ1-2, with 8 nucleotides matching TRBD1. V shed 4 bases and J 5 bases; nucleotides not matched to a gene: 6. Germline V gives CDR1 SGHAT, CDR2 FQNNGV. The CDR3 runs 14 residues. DNA for the CDR3: TGTGCCAGCAGCTCGGCCAGGGGGCAGTATGGCTACACCTTC. It translates to CASSSARGQYGYTF.

In this sample, this clone turned up once. Given a far larger clone just one base away, this is likely a sequencing read error. The genes are TRBV27 and TRBJ1-1; possibly TRBD1 for D (6 bases). The CDR3 has 13 residues. Looked up from germline, CDR1 is MNHEY and CDR2 is SMNVEV (reference sequence). Deletions cut 3 bases from V and 1 base from J, with 6 bases between. The CDR3 coding sequence is TGTGCCAGCAGTTTGACAGGGAACACTGAAGCTTTCTTT. Translating gives CASSLTGNTEAFF.

V is TRBV5-4 and J is TRBJ2-1; TRBD1 aligns across 12 bases. CDR3 length equals 15 residues. V was pared by 2 bases and J by 7 bases, with 4 bases of the junction left unmatched. Germline values: CDR1 SGHNT, CDR2 YYREEE (reference sequence). The CDR3 here is CASSFGTGGRNEQFF. CDR3 nucleotide sequence: TGTGCCAGCAGCTTCGGGACAGGGGGCCGGAATGAGCAGTTCTTC.

This clone was counted a single time. The gene calls are TRBV29-1 and TRBJ2-3, with 7 positions matching TRBD2. CDR1 is SQVTM, CDR2 ANQGSEA, per germline. This CDR3 contains 14 residues. The J segment lost 4 bases and the V segment lost 1 base, leaving 5 bases of the junction unmatched. The CDR3 DNA follows: TGCAGCGTTGAAGGCGGGAGTAGGGCAGATACGCAGTATTTT. This translates into CSVEGGSRADTQYF.

The chain has TRBV4-3 and TRBJ1-2; 7 positions agree with TRBD1. The CDR3 extends over 13 amino acids. V was clipped by 5 bases and J by 8 bases; unmatched bases: 8. The V gene's germline CDR1 is LGHNA and CDR2 YSLEER. The CDR3 loop is CASSYRQGQGYTF. The CDR3, as DNA: TGCGCCAGCAGCTACCGACAGGGACAAGGCTACACCTTC.

In this sample, this clone turned up once. The genes are TRBV29-1 and TRBJ1-5; TRBD1 matches at 8 bases. The length of the CDR3 is 13 residues. Germline lookup yields CDR1 SQVTM and CDR2 ANQGSEA. Trimming took 4 bases from V and 7 from J; bases not matched to a gene: 6. The CDR3 region has the DNA TGCAGCGTTGGGGACAGGAGGAACCAGCCCCAGCATTTT. Translation gives CSVGDRRNQPQHF.

V usage is TRBV7-3 and J usage is TRBJ2-2; D remains ambiguous. V dropped 2 bases and J dropped 0 bases, with 7 bases sitting between them. The CDR3 contains 15 residues. Germline-derived CDR1 and CDR2 are SGHTA and FQGTGA. CDR3 nucleotide sequence: TGTGCCAGCAGCTTAGGGCAGGCGAACACCGGGGAGCTGTTTTTT. It yields the protein CASSLGQANTGELFF.

The chain employs TRBV13 and TRBJ2-3; TRBD1 agrees at 7 bases. The junction had 3 bases not matched to a gene; V was cut back by 5 bases and J by 4 bases. Germline CDR1 is PRHDT and CDR2 is FYEKMQ (reference sequence). The CDR3 spans 13 residues. The CDR3 coding sequence is TGTGCCAGCAGCCCGGGACAGTCAGATACGCAGTATTTT. This gives the protein CASSPGQSDTQYF.

The rearrangement uses TRBV5-4 and TRBJ1-1, with 7 bases lining up with TRBD1. Germline CDR1 SGHNT, CDR2 YYREEE (reference sequence). The CDR3 consists of 15 residues. The V segment lost 0 bases and the J segment 0 bases; nucleotides outside the gene matches: 2. As DNA, the CDR3 is TGTGCCAGCAGCTTGGGGGGACAGTTGAACACTGAAGCTTTCTTT. This translates into CASSLGGQLNTEAFF.

The chain joins TRBV7-2 to TRBJ2-7, with D possibly TRBD1 on 6 matching bases. V lost 4 bases to trimming and J lost 1 base, with 11 bases between them. The CDR3 length is 14 residues. CDR1 and CDR2 from the germline V gene are SGHTA and FQGNSA. The CDR3 DNA reads as TGTGCCAGCAGCTCCGACAGGCTATCCTACGAGCAGTACTTC. Translated: CASSSDRLSYEQYF.

This chain uses TRBV5-1 with TRBJ1-2; 8 bases line up with TRBD1. Per germline, CDR1 SGHRS and CDR2 YFSETQ. The CDR3 runs to 15 residues. Trimming at V came to 3 bases and at J to 3 bases, leaving 7 bases not matched to a gene. The CDR3 loop reads CASSSTGEVHYGYTF. As DNA, the CDR3 is TGCGCCAGCAGCTCGACAGGGGAGGTACACTATGGCTACACCTTC.

The CDR3 spells CASSPRGPNTGELFF. Written as DNA, the CDR3 is TGTGCCAGCAGCCCCAGGGGGCCCAACACCGGGGAGCTGTTTTTT. The genes are TRBV7-2 and TRBJ2-2, with 8 bases fitting TRBD1. This CDR3 has 15 residues. V was clipped by 5 bases and J by 2 bases; unmatched bases: 4. Germline lookup yields CDR1 SGHTA and CDR2 FQGNSA.

This rearrangement joins TRBV28 to TRBJ1-1; tentatively, D is TRBD1 (5 bases). V shed 10 bases and J shed 4 bases, with 25 bases lying between them. The germline CDR1 and CDR2 sequences are MDHEN and SYDVKM. The CDR3 has 16 residues. In DNA, the CDR3 is TGTGCCACCAGACTCGGGGGGGGAACCCTTGGCACTGAAGCTTTCTTT. Translating gives CATRLGGGTLGTEAFF.

This chain uses TRBV18 with TRBJ2-7; D might be TRBD2 (5 bases). CDR1 is KGHSH and CDR2 is LQKENI in the germline V gene. The V end lost 6 bases, the J end lost 5 bases, and 17 bases lay between the germline ends. The CDR3 spans 14 residues. CDR3 sequence reads: CASSLPADPHEQYF. In DNA, the CDR3 is TGTGCCAGCTCGCTCCCAGCGGACCCCCACGAGCAGTACTTC.

This clone was picked up a small number of times. The J gene is TRBJ2-1, the V gene TRBV9; 16 bases agree with TRBD2. V lost 3 bases to trimming and J lost 0 bases; unmatched junction nucleotides: 18. The CDR3 consists of 23 residues. The germline V gene encodes CDR1 SGDLS and CDR2 YYNGEE. In DNA form, the CDR3 reads TGTGCCAGCAGCGCTACACCCGGTTGGGGACTAGCGGGAGGGCCGGGCTCCTACAATGAGCAGTTCTTC. It encodes CASSATPGWGLAGGPGSYNEQFF.

This sequence joins TRBV4-3 and TRBJ1-5; D call uncertain. Trimming shortened V by 3 bases and J by 6 bases, and 9 bases separated the two germline ends. This CDR3 has 13 residues. Per germline, CDR1 LGHNA and CDR2 YSLEER. CDR3 in DNA: TGCGCCAGCAGCCATCGAGCGGGTCAGCCCCAGCATTTT. This sequence encodes CASSHRAGQPQHF.

V is TRBV28 and J is TRBJ2-3; no reliable D call. Germline CDR1 is MDHEN and CDR2 is SYDVKM. This CDR3 is 15 amino acids long. With 7 bases removed from V and 2 bases from J, the gap between germline ends came to 16 bases. CDR3 amino acids: CASKPVGGVTDTQYF. The CDR3 DNA follows: TGTGCCAGCAAACCTGTCGGTGGAGTCACAGATACGCAGTATTTT.

The chain combines TRBV9 with TRBJ1-2; 8 bases agree with TRBD1. The CDR3 sequence is 14 residues long. The germline CDR1 and CDR2 sequences are SGDLS and YYNGEE. Trimming removed 3 bases from V and 5 bases from J; junction bases left unmatched: 6. The CDR3 DNA is TGTGCCAGCAGCGCCGGGACAGGAGTGTATGGCTACACCTTC. Residues: CASSAGTGVYGYTF. The full variable domain, its missing parts supplied by reference TRBV9 and TRBJ1-2, is DSGVTQTPKHLITATGQRVTLRCSPRSGDLSVYWYQQSLDQGLQFLIQYYNGEERAKGNILERFSAQQFPDLHSELNLSSLELGDSALYFCASSAGTGVYGYTFGSGTRLTVV.

The V and J genes are TRBV7-2 and TRBJ1-5, with D unresolved. The CDR3 totals 14 residues. The germline gives CDR1 SGHTA, CDR2 FQGNSA. The V and J ends lost 2 bases and 7 bases respectively, with 12 bases between them. CDR3 nucleotide sequence: TGTGCCAGCAGCTTATTAGTGGGGAGCCAGCCCCAGCATTTT. Translating it yields CASSLLVGSQPQHF.

The V and J genes are TRBV11-1 and TRBJ2-5, with 8 bases that match TRBD1. This CDR3 is built from 14 residues. Germline loops: CDR1 SGHAT, CDR2 FQDESV (reference sequence). V lost 5 bases to trimming and J lost 3 bases; unmatched junction nucleotides: 5. Written as DNA, the CDR3 is TGTGCCAGCAGCACGGAGACAGGGGAAGAGACCCAGTACTTC. Protein: CASSTETGEETQYF. The full variable domain, rest sourced from reference TRBV11-1 and TRBJ2-5, is EAEVAQSPRYKITEKSQAVAFWCDPISGHATLYWYRQILGQGPELLVQFQDESVVDDSQLPKDRFSAERLKGVDSTLKIQPAELGDSAMYLCASSTETGEETQYFGPGTRLLVL.

The chain couples TRBV4-1 to TRBJ2-3; D perhaps matches TRBD2 (6 bases). Germline V CDR1 and CDR2: MGHRA, YSYEKL. The CDR3 covers 15 residues. Trimming removed 5 bases from V and 0 bases from J, with 12 bases in between. The DNA of the CDR3 is TGCGCCAGCAGCTACCGACTAGTTAGCACAGATACGCAGTATTTT. Residues: CASSYRLVSTDTQYF.